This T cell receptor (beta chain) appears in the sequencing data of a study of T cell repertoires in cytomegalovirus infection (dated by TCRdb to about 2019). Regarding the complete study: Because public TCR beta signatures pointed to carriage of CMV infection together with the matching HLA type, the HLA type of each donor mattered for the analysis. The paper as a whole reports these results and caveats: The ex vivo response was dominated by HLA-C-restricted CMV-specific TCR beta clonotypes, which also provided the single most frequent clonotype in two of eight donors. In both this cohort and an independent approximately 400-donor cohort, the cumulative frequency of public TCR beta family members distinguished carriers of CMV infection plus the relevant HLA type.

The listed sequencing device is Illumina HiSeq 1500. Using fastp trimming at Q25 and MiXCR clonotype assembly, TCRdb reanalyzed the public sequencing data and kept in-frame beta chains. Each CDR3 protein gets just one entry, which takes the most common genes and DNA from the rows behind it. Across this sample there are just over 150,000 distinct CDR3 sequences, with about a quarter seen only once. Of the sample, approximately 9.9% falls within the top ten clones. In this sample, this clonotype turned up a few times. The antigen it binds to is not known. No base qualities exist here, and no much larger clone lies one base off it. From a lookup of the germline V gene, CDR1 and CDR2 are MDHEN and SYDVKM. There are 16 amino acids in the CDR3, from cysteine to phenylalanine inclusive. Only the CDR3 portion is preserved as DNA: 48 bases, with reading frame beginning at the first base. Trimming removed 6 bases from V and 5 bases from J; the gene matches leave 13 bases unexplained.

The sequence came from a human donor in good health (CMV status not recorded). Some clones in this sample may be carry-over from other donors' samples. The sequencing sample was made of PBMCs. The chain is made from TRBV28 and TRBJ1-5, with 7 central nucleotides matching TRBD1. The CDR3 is CASSSGRQGGHQPQHF. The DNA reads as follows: TGTGCCAGCAGCTCGGGAAGACAGGGAGGCCATCAGCCCCAGCATTTT.